What follows are 6 T cell receptor beta chains derived from one specimen sequenced in a study of CD8 T cells in Susac syndrome. cDNA came from about 0.5 to 1 ug RNA primed by random hexamers. Each CDR3 protein gets one entry after TCRdb re-called the immunoSEQ multiplex PCR reads with MiXCR. This repertoire shows about 210,000 distinct CDR3 sequences, 95% found once; its top ten account for approximately 0.082%. Sequencing was done on a sample of CD4+ T cells from PBMCs. These receptors came from a human donor with multiple sclerosis.

V gene TRBV24-1 combines with J gene TRBJ1-2; 8 bases match TRBD1. Germline CDR1 is KGHDR and CDR2 is SFDVKD. CDR3 length: 16 amino acids. The V gene end was trimmed by 4 bases and the J gene end by 4 bases; junction bases not matched to a gene: 10. This chain's CDR3 is CATSELDRGWSYGYTF. CDR3 coding DNA: TGTGCCACCAGTGAACTTGACAGGGGTTGGAGCTATGGCTACACCTTC.

The chain employs TRBV5-6 and TRBJ1-6; 7 positions agree with TRBD1. CDR1 SGHDT and CDR2 YYEEEE come from the germline V gene. The CDR3 spans 14 residues. Losses at the gene ends were 6 bases for V and 9 bases for J; bases not matched to a gene: 9. The CDR3 DNA follows: TGTGCCAGCATTCGACAGGGAGGGGGTTCACCCCTCCACTTT. This translates into CASIRQGGGSPLHF.

J is TRBJ2-7 and V is TRBV20-1, with 12 positions matching TRBD2. The CDR3 has 17 amino acids. The germline V gene has CDR1 DFQATT and CDR2 SNEGSKA (reference sequence). Unmatched junction bases numbered 8, after V lost 0 bases and J lost 2 bases. CDR3 coding DNA: TGCAGTGCTAGAGATAAACTAGCGGGGGGATGGACCTACGAGCAGTACTTC. This translates into CSARDKLAGGWTYEQYF.

This chain connects TRBV20-1 to TRBJ2-3, with TRBD2 matching over 11 bases. The CDR3 runs to 16 residues. The V gene end was trimmed by 4 bases and the J gene end by 2 bases; junction bases not matched to a gene: 8. In germline, CDR1 is DFQATT, CDR2 SNEGSKA (reference sequence). The DNA for the CDR3 is TGCAGTGCTACGCGAGGTAGCGGGGGGGTCACAGATACGCAGTATTTT. This translates into CSATRGSGGVTDTQYF.

This sequence joins TRBV9 and TRBJ1-6, with TRBD1 identical over 9 bases. Germline lookup yields CDR1 SGDLS and CDR2 YYNGEE. V shed 4 bases and J 10 bases; nucleotides not matched to a gene: 3. The CDR3 is made up of 13 amino acids. The CDR3 coding sequence is TGTGCCAGCAGCCTGGGACAGGGATCACCCCTCCACTTT. Its translation: CASSLGQGSPLHF. The complete variable domain, with remaining parts taken from reference TRBV9 and TRBJ1-6, reads DSGVTQTPKHLITATGQRVTLRCSPRSGDLSVYWYQQSLDQGLQFLIQYYNGEERAKGNILERFSAQQFPDLHSELNLSSLELGDSALYFCASSLGQGSPLHFGNGTRLTVT.

CDR3 bases: TGCAGCGTTCTACCGGGTGAGAGGACAGATACGCAGTATTTT. Its protein product is CSVLPGERTDTQYF. V usage is TRBV29-1 and J usage is TRBJ2-3; D remains ambiguous. Trimming took off 5 bases at V and 3 bases at J, with 15 bases between the two ends. In germline, CDR1 is SQVTM, CDR2 ANQGSEA. This CDR3 is 14 amino acids long.